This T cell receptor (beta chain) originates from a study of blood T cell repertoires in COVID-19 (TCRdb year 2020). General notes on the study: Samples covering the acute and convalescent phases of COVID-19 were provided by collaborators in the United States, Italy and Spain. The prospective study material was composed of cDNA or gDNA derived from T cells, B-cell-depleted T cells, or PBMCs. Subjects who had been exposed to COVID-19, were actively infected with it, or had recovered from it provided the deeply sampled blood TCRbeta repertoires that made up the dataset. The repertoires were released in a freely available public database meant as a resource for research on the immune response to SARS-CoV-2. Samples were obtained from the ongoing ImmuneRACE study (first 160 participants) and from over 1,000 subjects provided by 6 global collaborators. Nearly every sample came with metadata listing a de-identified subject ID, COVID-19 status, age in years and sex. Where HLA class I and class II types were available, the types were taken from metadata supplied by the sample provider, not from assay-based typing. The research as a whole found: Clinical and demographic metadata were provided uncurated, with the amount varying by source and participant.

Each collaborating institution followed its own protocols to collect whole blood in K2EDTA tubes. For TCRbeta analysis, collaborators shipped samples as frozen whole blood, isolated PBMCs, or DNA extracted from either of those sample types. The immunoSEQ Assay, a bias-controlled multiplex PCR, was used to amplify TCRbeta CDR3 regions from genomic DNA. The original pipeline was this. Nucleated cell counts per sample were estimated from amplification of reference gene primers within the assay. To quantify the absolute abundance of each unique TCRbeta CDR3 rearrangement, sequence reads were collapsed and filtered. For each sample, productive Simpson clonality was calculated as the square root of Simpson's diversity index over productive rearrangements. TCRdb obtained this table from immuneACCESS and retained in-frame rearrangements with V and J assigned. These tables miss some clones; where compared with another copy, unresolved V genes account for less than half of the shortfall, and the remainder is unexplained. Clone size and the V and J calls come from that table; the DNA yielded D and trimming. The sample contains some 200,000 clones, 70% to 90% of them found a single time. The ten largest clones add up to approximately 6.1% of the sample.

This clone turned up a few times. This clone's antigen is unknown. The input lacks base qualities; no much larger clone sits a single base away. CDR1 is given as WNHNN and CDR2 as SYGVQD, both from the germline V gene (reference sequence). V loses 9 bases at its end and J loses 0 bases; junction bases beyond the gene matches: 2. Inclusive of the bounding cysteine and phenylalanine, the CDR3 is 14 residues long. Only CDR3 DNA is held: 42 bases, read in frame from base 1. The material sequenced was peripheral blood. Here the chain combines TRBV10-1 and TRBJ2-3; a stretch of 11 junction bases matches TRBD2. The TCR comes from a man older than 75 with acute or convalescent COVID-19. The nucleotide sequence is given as TGCGCCAGGACTAGCGGGACAAGCACAGATACGCAGTATTTT. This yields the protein CARTSGTSTDTQYF.